This T cell receptor beta chain is drawn from a study of T cells after posttransplantation cyclophosphamide. Regarding the study as a whole: Later blood repertoires were often dominated by clones from the donor CD8+ memory compartment.

This clone came up a few times. Its antigen is undetermined. A marrow graft followed busulfan-fludarabine conditioning, with cyclophosphamide on days +3 and +4. Per the germline V gene, CDR1 is MNHEY and CDR2 is SMNVEV (reference sequence). With 4 bases removed from V and 4 bases from J, the gap between germline ends came to 2 bases. The CDR3 covers 10 residues. Libraries were prepared by immunoSEQ multiplex PCR; TCRdb keeps only in-frame clonotypes and omits some of them. The sample lists approximately 16,000 clones; 75% to 80% were seen once. Sequencing used CD8+ T cells sorted from PBMCs, obtained approximately 2,000 days after a stem cell transplant with posttransplant cyclophosphamide. The TCR comes from a female patient in her thirties or forties who received an allogeneic stem cell transplant from a related donor, was CMV-positive, and had no GVHD. The T cells may partly be graft donor cells. This chain joins TRBV27 and TRBJ2-7, with D hard to call. The CDR3 nucleotides read TGTGCCAGCAGTTCGTACGAGCAGTACTTC. This codes for CASSSYEQYF.